This TCR beta chain comes out of a study of CD8+CD57+ T cells in acquired aplastic anemia. Genomic DNA acted as the template from which TCR beta VDJ combination and CDR3 sequence profiling were carried out. TCRdb processed the reads anew with MiXCR; each CDR3 protein has one entry. Here the sample spans some 170,000 distinct CDR3 sequences, less than 65% being singletons. Germline CDR1 reads MRHNA; CDR2 reads SNTAGT. CDR3 size: 15 residues. V lost 4 bases and J lost 5; bases outside the gene matches: 7. Flow cytometry had shown expanded CD8+CD57+ cells in the patients chosen for sequencing. This chain links TRBV6-4 with TRBJ2-1; TRBD1 agrees at 8 bases. The receptor was isolated from a human donor with aplastic anemia. The material sequenced was sorted CD4+, CD8+, or CD8+CD57+ T cells (not recorded which) from PBMCs. CDR3 sequence: CASSVDRGSHNEQFF. The CDR3 bases are TGTGCCAGCAGTGTAGACAGGGGATCCCACAATGAGCAGTTCTTC.